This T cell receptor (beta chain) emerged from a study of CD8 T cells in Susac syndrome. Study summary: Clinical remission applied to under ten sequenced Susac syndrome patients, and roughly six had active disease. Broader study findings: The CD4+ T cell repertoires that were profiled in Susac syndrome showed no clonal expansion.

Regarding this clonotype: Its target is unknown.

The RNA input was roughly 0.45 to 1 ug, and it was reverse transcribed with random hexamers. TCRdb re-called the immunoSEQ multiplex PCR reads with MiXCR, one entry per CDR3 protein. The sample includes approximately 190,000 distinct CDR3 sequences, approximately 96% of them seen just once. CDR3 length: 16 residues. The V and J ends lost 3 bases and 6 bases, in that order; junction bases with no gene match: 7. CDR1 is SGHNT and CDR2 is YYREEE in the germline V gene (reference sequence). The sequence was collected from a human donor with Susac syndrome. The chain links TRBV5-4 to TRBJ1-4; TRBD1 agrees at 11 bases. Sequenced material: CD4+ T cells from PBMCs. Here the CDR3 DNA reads TGTGCCAGCAGCTCAATGGGGGGACAGGGGGATGAAAAACTGTTTTTT. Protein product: CASSSMGGQGDEKLFF.